These 10 T cell receptor beta chains were sequenced from one sample in a study of T cell responses to AZD1222 COVID-19 vaccine (dated by TCRdb to the early 2020s). Library generation was performed with the immunoSEQ multiplex PCR assay. Imported from immuneACCESS, the table was reduced by TCRdb to in-frame sequences with V and J called. These copies leave out some clones; in studies compared against another copy, an unresolved V gene accounts for under half, and the cause of the remainder is not known. Here the sample has about 120,000 clones; roughly 93% occur a single time. The ten biggest clones cover 2.5% to 3% of the sample. Taken with the paper, the label for time point translates to: about 28 days (+/-7) after the second vaccine dose. This specimen was peripheral blood, taken 28 days after the second AZD1222 dose. The receptors were sampled from an adult who received the AZD1222 COVID-19 vaccine.

V usage is TRBV7-2 and J usage is TRBJ2-4; maybe TRBD2 (7 bases). The ends were cut back, 0 bases at V and 8 bases at J, with 11 bases in the middle. The CDR3 totals 14 residues. Germline-derived CDR1 and CDR2 are SGHTA and FQGNSA. The CDR3 DNA follows: TGTGCCAGCAGCTTAGCGGGAGGGGGGCACATTCAGTACTTC. It translates to CASSLAGGGHIQYF.

The count of this clone is one. V is TRBV6-5 and J is TRBJ1-2; perhaps TRBD1 as D (5 bases). Germline V gene sequence: CDR1 MNHEY, CDR2 SVGAGI. This CDR3 has 15 residues. V dropped 4 bases and J dropped 4 bases, with 16 bases sitting between them. The CDR3 reads CASSSFPTVSYGYTF. DNA of the CDR3: TGTGCCAGCAGTTCCTTCCCGACAGTCTCCTATGGCTACACCTTC.

The chain is built from TRBV14 and TRBJ1-6, with D hard to call. Trimming took 4 bases from V and 6 from J, leaving 7 bases between them. The CDR3 length is 13 residues. Germline-derived CDR1 and CDR2 are SGHDN and FVKESK. In DNA, the CDR3 is TGTGCCAGCAGCCCCCGGGCTAATTCACCCCTCCACTTT. Translation: CASSPRANSPLHF.

The chain links TRBV6-1 to TRBJ1-5; D uncertain. This CDR3 has 12 amino acids. Trimming took off 2 bases at V and 6 bases at J, with 5 bases between the two ends. Germline assignment: CDR1 MNHNS and CDR2 SASEGT. Here the CDR3 DNA reads TGTGCCAGCAGTGAATCAGGTCAGCCCCAGCATTTT. This gives the protein CASSESGQPQHF.

The gene calls are TRBV18 and TRBJ2-7; D is ambiguous. The V end lost 6 bases, the J end lost 5 bases, and 8 bases lay between the germline ends. There are 11 residues in the CDR3. CDR1 is KGHSH and CDR2 is LQKENI in the germline V gene. CDR3 bases: TGTGCCAGCTCCCGCCGGAACGAGCAGTACTTC. Amino acid sequence: CASSRRNEQYF.

The V call is TRBV10-3, the J call TRBJ1-3; D not certain. The CDR3 runs 12 residues. V lost 8 bases, J lost 4 bases, and 9 bases lay in between. Germline V gives CDR1 ENHRY, CDR2 SYGVKD. The CDR3 DNA sequence: TGTGCCATCTCGTTCGGGGGAAACACCATATATTTT. As protein: CAISFGGNTIYF.

The J gene is TRBJ2-7, the V gene TRBV27; 8 nucleotides line up with TRBD1. Germline values: CDR1 MNHEY, CDR2 SMNVEV (reference sequence). Losses at the gene ends were 5 bases for V and 5 bases for J; bases not matched to a gene: 8. This CDR3 has 14 amino acids. The chain's CDR3 is CASSPPGGSNEQYF. CDR3 nucleotide sequence: TGTGCCAGCAGTCCCCCAGGGGGCTCGAACGAGCAGTACTTC.

The rearrangement links TRBV19 to TRBJ1-1; D perhaps matches TRBD1 (5 bases). Trimming removed 1 base at V and 5 bases at J, with 11 bases between. The CDR3 runs 14 residues. Germline CDR1 is LNHDA and CDR2 is SQIVND (reference sequence). The CDR3 loop is CASSIVLQETEAFF. CDR3 DNA sequence: TGTGCCAGTAGTATAGTCCTACAGGAGACTGAAGCTTTCTTT.

This chain connects TRBV7-9 to TRBJ1-1; TRBD1 matches 10 bases. V was clipped by 3 bases and J by 10 bases; unmatched bases: 8. Germline CDR1 reads SEHNR; CDR2 reads FQNEAQ (reference sequence). This CDR3 contains 14 residues. The CDR3 DNA reads as TGTGCCAGCAGCTTCGGGGACAGGGGCATAGGAGCTTTCTTT. Translated, it gives CASSFGDRGIGAFF.

This chain links TRBV3-1 (or the pseudogene TRBV3-2) with TRBJ1-2; a weak D match, TRBD1 (5 bases). Germline lookup yields CDR1 LGHDT and CDR2 YNNKEL (reference sequence). The CDR3 is 15 residues long. The ends were cut back, 0 bases at V and 8 bases at J, with 16 bases in the middle. The CDR3 DNA reads TGTGCCAGCAGCCAAGATAGCTCCGGGGCTGGGGGCTACACCTTC. Its translation: CASSQDSSGAGGYTF.